This is a list of T cell receptor beta chains from one sample in a study of T-cell memory formation after mild COVID-19. MiXCR, applied by TCRdb to the 5' RACE reads, yields one record per CDR3 protein. The sample lists around 410,000 distinct CDR3 sequences; under 25% were seen once. Sequencing input: PBMCs or a T cell subset sorted from them (not recorded which). All receptors derive from an adult woman who had mild COVID-19 (a few samples of this study predate the infection). Cell type and time point are not known. CDR3s include the opening cysteine and the closing phenylalanine or tryptophan. Each record gives: clone size, J gene, D gene, V gene, CDR3 DNA, CDR3 protein. The D gene is left open where the match is weak. Size is omitted from some rows. Given values are once, few, many or a class for expanded clones.

few | TRBJ2-1 | NA | TRBV14 | TGTGCCAGCAGCCTAACCTGGACTGGGTGGCAGTTCTTC | CASSLTWTGWQFF
NA | TRBJ2-1 | NA | TRBV5-1 | TGCGCCAGCAGCCGTCGTAGTGAGCAGTTCTTC | CASSRRSEQFF
few | TRBJ1-1 | NA | TRBV29-1 | TGCAGCTCCGCCATGACAGTAAGGAACACTGAAGCTTTCTTT | CSSAMTVRNTEAFF
few | TRBJ2-3 | NA | TRBV29-1 | TGCAGCGTTGAAGTACGGTGGGAAAGCACAGATACGCAGTATTTT | CSVEVRWESTDTQYF
few | TRBJ2-7 | TRBD1 | TRBV5-6 | TGTGCCAGCAGCTTGGGCGGATGGGGACAGTGGTACGAGCAGTACTTC | CASSLGGWGQWYEQYF
NA | TRBJ1-2 | NA | TRBV29-1 | TGCAGCGCAGCTTCCCATAACTATGGCTACACCTTC | CSAASHNYGYTF
few | TRBJ2-7 | NA | TRBV5-5 | TGTGCCAGCAGAAAGGACAGCAACTCCTACGAGCAGTACTTC | CASRKDSNSYEQYF
once | TRBJ2-5 | NA | TRBV12-3/TRBV12-4 | TGTGCCAGCAGCAAGATGGACCCGGTGACCCAGTACTTC | CASSKMDPVTQYF
once | TRBJ1-2 | NA | TRBV9 | TGTGCCAGCAGCGTAGACGTTGGCCCGCTATCTTTC | CASSVDVGPLSF
few | TRBJ2-4 | TRBD1 | TRBV5-5 | TGTGCCAGCAGCTCCTCCGGGACAGGGGACGCTCGGTCGCCCAACATTCAGTACTTC | CASSSSGTGDARSPNIQYF
few | TRBJ2-1 | NA | TRBV12-3/TRBV12-4 | TGTGCCAGCAGTTTAGCGGGAGTTAATCTTGAGCAGTTCTTC | CASSLAGVNLEQFF
NA | TRBJ2-3 | TRBD2 | TRBV20-1 | TGCAGTGCTCGTATGACTAGCGGGGGGGTCACAGATACGCAGTATTTT | CSARMTSGGVTDTQYF
many | TRBJ1-5 | NA | TRBV27 | TGTGCCAGCAGTTTATCGGTGCCTCGGTATCAGCCCCAGCATTTT | CASSLSVPRYQPQHF
NA | TRBJ2-5 | NA | TRBV12-3/TRBV12-4 | TGTGCCAGCAGTCGATACCGGGGATCAGGAGAGACCCAGTACTTC | CASSRYRGSGETQYF
NA | TRBJ2-3 | TRBD2 | TRBV7-2 | TGTGCCAGCAGCGCACTAGCGGGAGGGATGACAGATACGCAGTATTTT | CASSALAGGMTDTQYF
NA | TRBJ2-3 | NA | TRBV24-1 | TGTGCCACCAGTGAGGAGGTTGATACGCAGTATTTT | CATSEEVDTQYF
few | TRBJ1-1 | NA | TRBV10-3 | TGTGCCATCAGTACTATCCTGAACACTGAAGCTTTCTTT | CAISTILNTEAFF
NA | TRBJ2-2 | NA | TRBV24-1 | TGTGCCACCAGTGATTTCGGGCAGCCAGCCACGGGGGAGCTGTTTTTT | CATSDFGQPATGELFF
few | TRBJ2-5 | NA | TRBV11-2 | TGTGCCAGCAGCTTAGGCGACTCGTTGTACTTC | CASSLGDSLYF
once | TRBJ2-7 | NA | TRBV28 | TGTGCCAGCAGGCGCGCCGGCGGCTACGAGCAGTACTTC | CASRRAGGYEQYF
NA | TRBJ2-3 | NA | TRBV7-9 | TGTGCCAGCAGCTGGAGTCCAGGACGGATCACAGATACGCAGTATTTT | CASSWSPGRITDTQYF
NA | TRBJ1-1 | NA | TRBV5-1 | TGCGCCAGCAGCTTAACAGGGTCCACTGAAGCTTTCTTT | CASSLTGSTEAFF